This record concerns one T cell receptor beta chain sequence. This record comes from a study of T cells after yellow fever vaccination. Germline V gene data show CDR1 as SGHTA and CDR2 as FQGNSA. With 5 bases removed from V and 4 bases from J, the gap between germline ends came to 8 bases. The CDR3 has 13 residues. MiXCR was run by TCRdb on the 5' RACE reads, yielding one entry per CDR3 protein. The table records 620,000 or so distinct CDR3 sequences, more than 9% of them present only once. Sequencing was performed on PBMCs, taken on the day of the yellow fever booster vaccination. The chain carries TRBV7-2 and TRBJ2-2; D gene ambiguous. The receptor's source is a man between 25 and 39 years old who received the YFV17D yellow fever vaccine. This chain's CDR3 is CASSPDITGELFF. CDR3 nucleotide sequence: TGTGCCAGCAGCCCTGACATCACCGGGGAGCTGTTTTTT. Supplemented by reference TRBV7-2 and TRBJ2-2, the full variable domain reads GAGVSQSPSNKVTEKGKDVELRCDPISGHTALYWYRQSLGQGLEFLIYFQGNSAPDKSGLPSDRFSAERTGGSVSTLTIQRTQQEDSAVYLCASSPDITGELFFGEGSRLTVL.